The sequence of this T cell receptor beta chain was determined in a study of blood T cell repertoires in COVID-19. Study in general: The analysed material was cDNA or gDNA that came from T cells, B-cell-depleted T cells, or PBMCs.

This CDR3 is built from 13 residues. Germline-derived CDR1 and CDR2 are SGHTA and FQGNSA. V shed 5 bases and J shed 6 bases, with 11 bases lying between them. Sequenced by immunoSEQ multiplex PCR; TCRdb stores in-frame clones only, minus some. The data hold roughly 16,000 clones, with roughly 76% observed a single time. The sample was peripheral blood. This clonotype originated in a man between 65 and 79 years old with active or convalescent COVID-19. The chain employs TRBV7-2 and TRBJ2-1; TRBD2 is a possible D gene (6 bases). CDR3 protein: CASSGRESNEQFF. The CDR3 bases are TGTGCCAGCAGCGGCCGGGAGTCCAATGAGCAGTTCTTC.